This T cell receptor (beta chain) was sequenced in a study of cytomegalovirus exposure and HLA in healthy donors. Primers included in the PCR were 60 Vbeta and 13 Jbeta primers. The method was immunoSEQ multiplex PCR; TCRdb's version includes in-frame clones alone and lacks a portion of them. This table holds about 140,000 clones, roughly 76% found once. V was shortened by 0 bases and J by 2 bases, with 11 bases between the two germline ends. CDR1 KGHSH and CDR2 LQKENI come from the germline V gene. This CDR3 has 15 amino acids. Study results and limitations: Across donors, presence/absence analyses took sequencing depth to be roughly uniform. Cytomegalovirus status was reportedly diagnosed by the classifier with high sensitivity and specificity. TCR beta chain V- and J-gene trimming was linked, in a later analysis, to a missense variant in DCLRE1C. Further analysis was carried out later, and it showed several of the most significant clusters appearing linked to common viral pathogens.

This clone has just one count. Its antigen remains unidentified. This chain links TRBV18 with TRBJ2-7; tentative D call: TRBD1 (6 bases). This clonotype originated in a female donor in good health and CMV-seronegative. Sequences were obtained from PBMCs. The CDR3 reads CASSPPDRNPYEQYF. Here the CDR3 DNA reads TGTGCCAGCTCACCACCCGACAGGAACCCCTACGAGCAGTACTTC.